The clone carrying this T cell receptor beta chain was observed a handful of times. The TCR beta library used iRepertoire HTBI primers with Arm-PCR amplification of CDR3. TCRdb recomputed calls from the multiplex PCR reads with MiXCR, one row per CDR3 protein. Seen here are approximately 250,000 distinct CDR3 sequences, roughly 18% observed once, and the top ten hold about 20%. This entry belongs to a study of regulatory T cells in long-lasting Graves disease. The V and J ends lost 2 bases and 3 bases respectively, with 11 bases between them. The germline V gene encodes CDR1 MNHEY and CDR2 SVGAGI. CDR3 length equals 14 residues. The sample's time point: newly diagnosed GD, antithyroid drugs for less than 3 months. The TCR library was made from RNA that had been extracted from PBMCs in TRIzol.

The chain couples TRBV6-5 to TRBJ2-7; a weak D match, TRBD1 (7 bases). The origin of this receptor is a female donor with Graves disease. Sequenced here: peripheral blood mononuclear cells (PBMCs), sampled at new diagnosis, from a patient treated with antithyroid drugs. The CDR3 region is CASSYQGEVYEQYF. In DNA form, the CDR3 reads TGTGCCAGCAGTTACCAGGGGGAGGTCTACGAGCAGTACTTC.